One and the same sample provided the 26 T cell receptor beta chains below, sequenced in a study of response to subunit inactivated influenza vaccine. MiXCR, applied by TCRdb to the RT-PCR reads, yields one record per CDR3 protein. The sample holds roughly 790,000 distinct CDR3 sequences, about 20% seen once. Sequenced material: PBMCs from blood, taken less than 6 days after vaccination. These receptors originate from a man aged 50 to 59 who received an inactivated influenza vaccine.

This clonotype turned up a few times. The chain joins TRBV7-2 to TRBJ2-7; 14 bases fit TRBD2. Germline CDR1 is SGHTA and CDR2 is FQGNSA. V dropped 5 bases and J dropped 4; count of bases not matched to a gene: 4. This CDR3 contains 15 residues. Here the CDR3 DNA reads TGTGCCAGCAGCCCGACTAGCGGGAGGGTTTACGAGCAGTACTTC. Translated, it gives CASSPTSGRVYEQYF.

This chain connects TRBV4-3 to TRBJ2-7; possibly TRBD1 for D (5 bases). The germline gives CDR1 LGHNA, CDR2 YSLEER. V lost 0 bases and J lost 7, with 16 bases in between. The CDR3 consists of 15 residues. This CDR3 is CASSQDRQGKGEQYF. The CDR3 DNA reads TGCGCCAGCAGCCAAGATCGCCAGGGTAAAGGGGAGCAGTACTTC.

In nucleotides, the CDR3 is TGCGCCAGCAGCTATGATAAAGAGACCCAGTACTTC. Protein: CASSYDKETQYF. The V call is TRBV5-1, the J call TRBJ2-5; no definite D call. The CDR3 length is 12 residues. V dropped 3 bases and J dropped 3 bases, with 6 bases sitting between them. Per germline, CDR1 SGHRS and CDR2 YFSETQ. The variable domain in full, with the rest retrieved from reference TRBV5-1 and TRBJ2-5, is KAGVTQTPRYLIKTRGQQVTLSCSPISGHRSVSWYQQTPGQGLQFLFEYFSETQRNKGNFPGRFSGRQFSNSRSEMNVSTLELGDSALYLCASSYDKETQYFGPGTRLLVL.

The sample holds a few counts of this clonotype. The V call is TRBV20-1, the J call TRBJ2-7, with D tentatively TRBD1 (5 bases). The V and J ends lost 5 bases and 0 bases respectively, with 14 bases between them. CDR3 length: 14 residues. The germline V gene has CDR1 DFQATT and CDR2 SNEGSKA (reference sequence). CDR3 nucleotide sequence: TGCAGTGCTCAGGGCCCTCCCCCCTCCTACGAGCAGTACTTC. Amino acids: CSAQGPPPSYEQYF.

This chain connects TRBV7-2 to TRBJ2-1, with 11 positions matching TRBD2. The CDR3 is 14 residues long. Germline CDR1 and CDR2: SGHTA and FQGNSA. J was trimmed by 8 bases and V by 6 bases; bases with no gene match: 6. The CDR3 here is CASRRSGGAYEQFF. For the CDR3, the DNA is TGTGCCAGCAGACGTAGCGGGGGGGCCTATGAGCAGTTCTTC.

This clonotype came up a few times. The chain links TRBV27 to TRBJ1-1, with 7 bases identical to TRBD1. The CDR3 has 13 amino acids. With V trimmed by 3 bases and J by 4 bases, 2 bases remained unmatched. In germline, CDR1 is MNHEY, CDR2 SMNVEV (reference sequence). The CDR3 DNA follows: TGTGCCAGCAGTTTTAGGGGGCCCACTGAAGCTTTCTTT. Protein: CASSFRGPTEAFF.

The chain employs TRBV28 and TRBJ2-7; D is possibly TRBD1 (6 bases). The CDR3 runs to 16 residues. V gave up 6 bases and J gave up 0 bases, with 18 bases separating them. CDR1 MDHEN and CDR2 SYDVKM come from the germline V gene. CDR3 region: CASSLTRTQGSYEQYF. The DNA for the CDR3 is TGTGCCAGCAGCCTTACACGGACACAGGGCTCCTACGAGCAGTACTTC.

The rearrangement uses TRBV20-1 and TRBJ2-5; no reliable D call. V was shortened by 0 bases and J by 2 bases, with 16 bases between the two germline ends. The CDR3 runs 16 residues. Germline CDR1 and CDR2: DFQATT and SNEGSKA (reference sequence). CDR3 sequence: CSARDSTKWGQETQYF. CDR3 bases: TGCAGTGCTAGAGACTCTACGAAGTGGGGACAAGAGACCCAGTACTTC.

The rearrangement joins TRBV7-2 to TRBJ2-1; D ambiguous. V lost 4 bases and J 0 bases, leaving 7 bases between the germline ends. The germline V gene has CDR1 SGHTA and CDR2 FQGNSA. This CDR3 is built from 14 residues. The CDR3 nucleotides read TGTGCCAGCAGCTCCGAAGTCTCCTACAATGAGCAGTTCTTC. Translation gives CASSSEVSYNEQFF.

The chain couples TRBV14 to TRBJ2-5; 7 bases match TRBD1. Germline V gives CDR1 SGHDN, CDR2 FVKESK. Losses at the gene ends were 4 bases for V and 3 bases for J; bases not matched to a gene: 5. The CDR3 contains 14 residues. The DNA for the CDR3 is TGTGCCAGCAGCCGAGACAGGGTGGAAGAGACCCAGTACTTC. Residues: CASSRDRVEETQYF.

V and J are TRBV29-1 and TRBJ2-1; 7 bases are shared with TRBD1. The CDR3 is 14 amino acids. The germline V gene has CDR1 SQVTM and CDR2 ANQGSEA. Unmatched junction bases numbered 10, after V lost 7 bases and J lost 4 bases. The chain's CDR3 is CSARQGSLYNEQFF. The CDR3 DNA reads as TGCAGCGCCAGACAGGGCTCTCTATACAATGAGCAGTTCTTC.

CDR3 DNA sequence: TGTGCCAGCAGCACCGGGACAGGGGGACCGGATACGCAGTATTTT. It encodes CASSTGTGGPDTQYF. The rearrangement joins TRBV7-9 to TRBJ2-3; TRBD1 aligns across 11 bases. Trimming cost V 5 bases and J 6 bases; bases outside gene matches: 7. The V gene's germline CDR1 is SEHNR and CDR2 FQNEAQ (reference sequence). This CDR3 region has 15 residues.

The genes are TRBV12-3 or TRBV12-4 and TRBJ2-1; 10 bases are shared with TRBD2. After removal of 5 bases from V and 6 bases from J, the junction contained 7 bases not matched to a gene. The CDR3 has 15 amino acids. The CDR3 region is CASSPGLAEGNEQFF. CDR3 nucleotides: TGTGCCAGCAGTCCTGGACTAGCGGAGGGCAATGAGCAGTTCTTC.

This chain links TRBV6-1 with TRBJ2-7; D is tentatively TRBD1 or TRBD2 (5 bases each). CDR3 size: 14 residues. Per germline, CDR1 MNHNS and CDR2 SASEGT. The V and J ends lost 3 bases and 0 bases respectively, with 9 bases between them. The CDR3 here is CASSEGPSSYEQYF. Written as DNA, the CDR3 is TGTGCCAGCAGTGAGGGACCAAGCTCCTACGAGCAGTACTTC.

CDR3: CASQFWGQGEVEQYF. Written as DNA, the CDR3 is TGTGCCAGTCAGTTTTGGGGACAGGGGGAGGTCGAGCAGTACTTC. The J gene is TRBJ2-7, the V gene TRBV28, with 11 nucleotides matching TRBD1. Germline trimming cut 9 bases from V and 6 bases from J; bases unmatched to any gene: 13. Germline CDR1 and CDR2: MDHEN and SYDVKM. The CDR3 sequence is 15 residues long.

The chain uses TRBV12-3 or TRBV12-4 and TRBJ1-2; no clear D. V lost 7 bases and J lost 4, with 19 bases in between. This CDR3 has 15 residues. The CDR3 region has the DNA TGTGCCAGCACCCCTTCCGCAGGAGACATCTATGGCTACACCTTC. Amino acids: CASTPSAGDIYGYTF.

This clonotype has more than one count but fewer than ten. The chain couples TRBV4-2 to TRBJ1-3; the match to TRBD1 covers 7 bases. The CDR3 length is 17 residues. Germline trimming cut 0 bases from V and 0 bases from J; bases unmatched to any gene: 5. Germline CDR1 and CDR2: LGHNA and YNFKEQ. The CDR3 bases are TGTGCCAGCAGCCAAGAACAGGGGATCAACTCTGGAAACACCATATATTTT. Translating it yields CASSQEQGINSGNTIYF.

This clonotype was seen a few times. J is TRBJ2-7 and V is TRBV7-9; the D gene is possibly TRBD1 (6 bases). CDR3 length: 15 residues. Trimming stripped 5 bases from V and 3 bases from J, with 17 bases between. Germline lookup yields CDR1 SEHNR and CDR2 FQNEAQ (reference sequence). The CDR3: CASSIDRTPLYEQYF. The CDR3 DNA reads as TGTGCCAGCAGCATCGACAGGACGCCCCTCTACGAGCAGTACTTC.

The chain uses TRBV5-1 and TRBJ2-2; maybe TRBD1 (6 bases). The CDR3 is 15 residues long. Looked up from germline, CDR1 is SGHRS and CDR2 is YFSETQ. Trimming took 5 bases from V and 5 from J, leaving 16 bases between them. The CDR3: CASSITGKRTGELFF. CDR3 in DNA: TGCGCCAGCAGTATAACAGGGAAGAGGACCGGGGAGCTGTTTTTT.

The CDR3 nucleotides are TGTGCCAGCAGTCTAGATAGGAGGGGTAGCAATGAGCAGTTCTTC. Protein: CASSLDRRGSNEQFF. V usage is TRBV6-1 and J usage is TRBJ2-1, with a tentative D call TRBD2 (6 bases). The V end lost 5 bases, the J end lost 6 bases, and 17 bases lay between the germline ends. Germline loops: CDR1 MNHNS, CDR2 SASEGT. The CDR3 loop spans 15 amino acids.

This clonotype has a handful of counts. The chain joins TRBV10-2 to TRBJ1-2; 7 nucleotides line up with TRBD1. The CDR3 covers 17 residues. V lost 3 bases to trimming and J lost 1 base; unmatched junction nucleotides: 11. Germline V gene sequence: CDR1 WSHSY, CDR2 SAAADI. The CDR3 nucleotides read TGCGCCAGCAGTGATCCAATCCGGGACAGAGTTAACTATGGCTACACCTTC. This sequence encodes CASSDPIRDRVNYGYTF.

This clonotype was seen ten or more times. The CDR3 reads CASSYSKEEGYQETQYF. The CDR3 region has the DNA TGTGCCAGCAGTTACTCGAAGGAGGAAGGGTACCAAGAGACCCAGTACTTC. The J gene is TRBJ2-5, the V gene TRBV6-2 or TRBV6-3; possible D gene TRBD2, 5 bases. CDR3 length equals 17 residues. CDR1 is MNHEY, CDR2 SVGEGT, per germline. The V gene lost 0 bases and the J gene lost 0 bases, with 14 bases spanning the gap.

The gene calls are TRBV4-3 and TRBJ2-1; D unresolved. The germline V gene encodes CDR1 LGHNA and CDR2 YSLEER. CDR3 size: 13 residues. V lost 4 bases to trimming and J lost 8 bases, with 12 bases between them. In DNA form, the CDR3 reads TGCGCCAGCAGCCGCGGTTTCGGTGATGAGCAGTTCTTC. Its protein is CASSRGFGDEQFF.

This clonotype has a handful of counts. This CDR3 is CASSLALAGGLGTDTQYF. CDR3 nucleotide sequence: TGCGCCAGCAGCTTGGCGCTAGCGGGGGGGCTTGGCACAGATACGCAGTATTTT. V and J are TRBV5-1 and TRBJ2-3, with 12 bases matching TRBD2. The CDR3 runs 18 residues. The germline V gene encodes CDR1 SGHRS and CDR2 YFSETQ. V trimming: 0 bases; J trimming: 1 base; junction bases outside the gene matches: 6.

The chain combines TRBV28 with TRBJ2-1, with 10 positions matching TRBD2. Germline CDR1 is MDHEN and CDR2 is SYDVKM. The CDR3 runs to 16 residues. The trim removed 10 bases at V and 2 bases at J, leaving 11 bases unmatched. CDR3 coding DNA: TGTGCCACCTCACCTAGGAGCGGGAGGGCCTACAATGAGCAGTTCTTC. Translation: CATSPRSGRAYNEQFF.

This sequence joins TRBV10-3 and TRBJ2-7; maybe TRBD1 (5 bases). CDR1 ENHRY and CDR2 SYGVKD come from the germline V gene. CDR3 size: 13 residues. Trimming took 7 bases from V and 7 from J, leaving 17 bases between them. The CDR3 DNA reads as TGTGCCATCATAGACAACAGGAGTTGGGAGCAGTACTTC. Encoded protein: CAIIDNRSWEQYF.